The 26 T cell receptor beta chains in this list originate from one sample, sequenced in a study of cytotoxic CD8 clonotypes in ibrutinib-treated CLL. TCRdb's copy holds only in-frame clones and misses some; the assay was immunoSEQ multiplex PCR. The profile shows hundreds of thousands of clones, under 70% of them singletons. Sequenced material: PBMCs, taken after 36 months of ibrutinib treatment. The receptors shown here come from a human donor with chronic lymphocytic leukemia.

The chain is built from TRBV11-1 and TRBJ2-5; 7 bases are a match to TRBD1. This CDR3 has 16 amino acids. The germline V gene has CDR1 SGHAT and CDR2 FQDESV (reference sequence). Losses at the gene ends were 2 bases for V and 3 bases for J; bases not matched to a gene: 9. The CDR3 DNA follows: TGTGCCAGCAGCTTATGGTCCGGGACAGAAAAAGAGACCCAGTACTTC. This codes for CASSLWSGTEKETQYF.

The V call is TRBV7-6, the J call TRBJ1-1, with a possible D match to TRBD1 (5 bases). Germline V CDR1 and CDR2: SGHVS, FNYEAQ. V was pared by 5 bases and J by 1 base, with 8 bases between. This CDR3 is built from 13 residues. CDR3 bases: TGTGCCAGCAGCCTAGGACAGAACACTGAAGCTTTCTTT. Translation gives CASSLGQNTEAFF. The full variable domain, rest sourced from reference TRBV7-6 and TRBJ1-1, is GAGVSQSPRYKVTKRGQDVALRCDPISGHVSLYWYRQALGQGPEFLTYFNYEAQQDKSGLPNDRFSAERPEGSISTLTIQRTEQRDSAMYRCASSLGQNTEAFFGQGTRLTVV.

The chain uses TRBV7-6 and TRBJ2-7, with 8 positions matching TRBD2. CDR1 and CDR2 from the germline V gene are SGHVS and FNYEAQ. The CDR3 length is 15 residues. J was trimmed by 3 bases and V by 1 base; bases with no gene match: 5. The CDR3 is CASSLDRTSGYEQYF. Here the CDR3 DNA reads TGTGCCAGCAGCTTAGACCGTACTAGCGGCTACGAGCAGTACTTC.

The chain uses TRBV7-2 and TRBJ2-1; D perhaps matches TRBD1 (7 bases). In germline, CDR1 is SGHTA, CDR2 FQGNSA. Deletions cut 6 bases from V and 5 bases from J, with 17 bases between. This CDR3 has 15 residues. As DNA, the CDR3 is TGTGCCAGCAGTTCCCGGAGGGACAGACACAATGAGCAGTTCTTC. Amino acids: CASSSRRDRHNEQFF.

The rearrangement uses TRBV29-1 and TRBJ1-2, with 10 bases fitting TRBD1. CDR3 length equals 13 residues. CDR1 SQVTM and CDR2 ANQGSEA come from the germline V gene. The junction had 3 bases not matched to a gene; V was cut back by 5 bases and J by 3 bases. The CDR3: CSVIGQGDYGYTF. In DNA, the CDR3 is TGCAGCGTTATCGGACAGGGGGACTATGGCTACACCTTC.

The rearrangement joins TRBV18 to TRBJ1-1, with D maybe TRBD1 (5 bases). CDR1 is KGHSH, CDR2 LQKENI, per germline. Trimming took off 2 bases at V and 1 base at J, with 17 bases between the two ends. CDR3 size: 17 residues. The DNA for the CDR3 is TGTGCCAGCTCACCAGGCTCTCAGGGTCTGCGGAACACTGAAGCTTTCTTT. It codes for CASSPGSQGLRNTEAFF.

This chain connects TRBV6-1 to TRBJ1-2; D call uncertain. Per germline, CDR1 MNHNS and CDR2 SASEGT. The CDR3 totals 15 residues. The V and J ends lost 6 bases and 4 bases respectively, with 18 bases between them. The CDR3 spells CASRASTLLGYGYTF. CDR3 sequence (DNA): TGTGCCAGCAGGGCAAGTACCCTTCTTGGCTATGGCTACACCTTC.

The chain's CDR3 is CSVGTGISYEQYF. The CDR3 bases are TGCAGCGTCGGGACAGGGATCTCCTACGAGCAGTACTTC. The genes are TRBV29-1 and TRBJ2-7; TRBD1 matches 9 bases. V shed 6 bases, J shed 0 bases, and the junction held 3 bases outside the gene matches. The CDR3 sequence is 13 residues long. Germline CDR1 SQVTM, CDR2 ANQGSEA.

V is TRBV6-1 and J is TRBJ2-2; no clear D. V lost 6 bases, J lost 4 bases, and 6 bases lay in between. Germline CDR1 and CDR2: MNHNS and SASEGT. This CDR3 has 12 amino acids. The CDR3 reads CASRGVTGELFF. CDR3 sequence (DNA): TGTGCCAGCAGGGGTGTCACCGGGGAGCTGTTTTTT.

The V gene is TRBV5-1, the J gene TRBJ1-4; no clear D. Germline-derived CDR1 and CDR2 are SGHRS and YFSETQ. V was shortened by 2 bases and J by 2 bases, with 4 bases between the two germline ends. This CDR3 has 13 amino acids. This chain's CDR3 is CASSFGTNEKLFF. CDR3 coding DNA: TGCGCCAGCAGCTTCGGGACTAATGAAAAACTGTTTTTT.

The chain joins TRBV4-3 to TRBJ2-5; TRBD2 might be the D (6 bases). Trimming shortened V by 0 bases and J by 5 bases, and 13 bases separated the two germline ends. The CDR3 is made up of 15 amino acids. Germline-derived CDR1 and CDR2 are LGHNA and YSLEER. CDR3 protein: CASSQEAKGGETQYF. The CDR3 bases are TGCGCCAGCAGCCAAGAGGCTAAAGGAGGGGAGACCCAGTACTTC.

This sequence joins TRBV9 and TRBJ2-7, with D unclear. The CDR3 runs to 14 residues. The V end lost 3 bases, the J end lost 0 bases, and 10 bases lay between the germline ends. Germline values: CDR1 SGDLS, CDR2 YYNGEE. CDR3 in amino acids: CASSEGLSSYEQYF. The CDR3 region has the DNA TGTGCCAGCAGCGAAGGCCTCAGCTCCTACGAGCAGTACTTC.

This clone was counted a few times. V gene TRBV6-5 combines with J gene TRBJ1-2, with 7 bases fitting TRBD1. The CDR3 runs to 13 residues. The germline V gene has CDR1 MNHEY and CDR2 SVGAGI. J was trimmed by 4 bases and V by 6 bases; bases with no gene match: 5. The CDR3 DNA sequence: TGTGCCAGCAGCAGCCGGGACAGCTATGGCTACACCTTC. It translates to CASSSRDSYGYTF.

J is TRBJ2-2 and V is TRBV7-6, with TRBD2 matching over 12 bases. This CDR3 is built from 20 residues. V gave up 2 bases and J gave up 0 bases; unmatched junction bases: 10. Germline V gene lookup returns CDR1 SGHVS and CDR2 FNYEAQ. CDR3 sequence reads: CASSLIPSGGARANTGELFF. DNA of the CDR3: TGTGCCAGCAGCTTAATCCCTAGCGGGGGGGCTAGGGCGAACACCGGGGAGCTGTTTTTT.

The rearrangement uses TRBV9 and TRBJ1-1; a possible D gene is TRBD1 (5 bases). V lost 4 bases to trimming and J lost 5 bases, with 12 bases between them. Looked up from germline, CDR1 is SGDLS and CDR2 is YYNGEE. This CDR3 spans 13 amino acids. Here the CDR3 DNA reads TGTGCCAGCAGCCCCCGGAGGGGTACTGAAGCTTTCTTT. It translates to CASSPRRGTEAFF.

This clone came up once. CDR3 residues: CASSLGGVYTGELFF. CDR3 nucleotides: TGTGCCAGCAGCTTAGGAGGGGTATACACCGGGGAGCTGTTTTTT. The rearrangement links TRBV7-8 to TRBJ2-2, with D perhaps TRBD1 or TRBD2 (5 bases each). CDR1 SGHVS and CDR2 FQNEAQ come from the germline V gene. The CDR3 length is 15 residues. Deletions cut 1 base from V and 3 bases from J, with 9 bases between.

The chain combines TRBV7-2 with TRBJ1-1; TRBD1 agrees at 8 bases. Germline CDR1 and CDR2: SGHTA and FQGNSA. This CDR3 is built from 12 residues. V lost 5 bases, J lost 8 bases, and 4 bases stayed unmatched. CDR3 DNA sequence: TGTGCCAGCAGCATATACAGGGGGGAAGCTTTCTTT. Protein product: CASSIYRGEAFF.

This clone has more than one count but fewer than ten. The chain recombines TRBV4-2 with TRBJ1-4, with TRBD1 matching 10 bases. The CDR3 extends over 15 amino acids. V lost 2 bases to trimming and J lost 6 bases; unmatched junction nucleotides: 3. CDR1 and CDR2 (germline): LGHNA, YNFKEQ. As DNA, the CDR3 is TGTGCCAGCAGCCAAACCGGGACAGGGGATGAAAAACTGTTTTTT. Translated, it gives CASSQTGTGDEKLFF.

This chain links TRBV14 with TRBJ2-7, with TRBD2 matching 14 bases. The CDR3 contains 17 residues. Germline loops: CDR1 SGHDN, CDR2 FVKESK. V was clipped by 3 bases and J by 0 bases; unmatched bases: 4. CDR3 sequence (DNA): TGTGCCAGCAGCCAGAGGGGACTAGCGGGAGTCTCCTACGAGCAGTACTTC. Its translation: CASSQRGLAGVSYEQYF.

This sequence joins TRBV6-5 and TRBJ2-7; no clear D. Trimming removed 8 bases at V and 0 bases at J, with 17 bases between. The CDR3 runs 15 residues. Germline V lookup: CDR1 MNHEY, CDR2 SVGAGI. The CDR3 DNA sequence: TGTGCCAGCCAACCCAAGAGTGTCTTCTCCTACGAGCAGTACTTC. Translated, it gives CASQPKSVFSYEQYF.

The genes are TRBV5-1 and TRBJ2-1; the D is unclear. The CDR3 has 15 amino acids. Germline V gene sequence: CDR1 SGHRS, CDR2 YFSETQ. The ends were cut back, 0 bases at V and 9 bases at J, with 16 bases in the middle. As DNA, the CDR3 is TGCGCCAGCAGCTTGGACACGATCGGAGTCAGTGAGCAGTTCTTC. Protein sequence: CASSLDTIGVSEQFF.

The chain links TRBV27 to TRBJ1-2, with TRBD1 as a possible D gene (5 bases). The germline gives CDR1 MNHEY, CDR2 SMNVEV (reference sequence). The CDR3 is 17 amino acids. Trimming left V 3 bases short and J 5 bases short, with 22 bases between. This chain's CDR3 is CASSFPAIPGLPYGYTF. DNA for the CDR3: TGTGCCAGCAGTTTCCCCGCTATCCCGGGACTCCCATATGGCTACACCTTC.

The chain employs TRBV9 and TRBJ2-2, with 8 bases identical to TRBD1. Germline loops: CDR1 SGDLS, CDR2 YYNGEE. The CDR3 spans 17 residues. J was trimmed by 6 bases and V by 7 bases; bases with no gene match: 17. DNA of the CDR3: TGTGCCAGCGGCGGAAGAGGACAGGGTGTGGTAGCCGGGGAGCTGTTTTTT. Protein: CASGGRGQGVVAGELFF.

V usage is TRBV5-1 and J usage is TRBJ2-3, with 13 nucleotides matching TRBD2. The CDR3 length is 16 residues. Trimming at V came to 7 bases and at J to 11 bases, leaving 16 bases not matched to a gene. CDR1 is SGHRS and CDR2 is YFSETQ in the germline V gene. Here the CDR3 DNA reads TGCGCCAGCCAAGGTCCCACTAGCGGGAGGGCTCAGGAGCAGTATTTT. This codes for CASQGPTSGRAQEQYF.

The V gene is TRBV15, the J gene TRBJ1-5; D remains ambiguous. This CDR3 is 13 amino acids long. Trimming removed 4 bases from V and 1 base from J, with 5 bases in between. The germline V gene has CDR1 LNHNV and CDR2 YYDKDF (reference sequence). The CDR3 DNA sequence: TGTGCCACCAGCACACGAAGCAATCAGCCCCAGCATTTT. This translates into CATSTRSNQPQHF.

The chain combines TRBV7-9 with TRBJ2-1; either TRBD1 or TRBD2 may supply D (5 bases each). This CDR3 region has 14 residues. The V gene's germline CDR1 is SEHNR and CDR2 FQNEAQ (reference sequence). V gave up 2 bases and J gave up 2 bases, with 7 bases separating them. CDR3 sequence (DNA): TGTGCCAGCAGCTTACGGGGCGCCTACAATGAGCAGTTCTTC. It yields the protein CASSLRGAYNEQFF.